A selection of T cell receptor beta chains follows, all from one sample in a study of T-cell reconstitution after alpha-beta-depleted transplantation in children. TCRdb re-called the PCR reads through MiXCR, storing one row per CDR3 protein. The sample yields some 81,000 distinct CDR3 sequences, 13% to 15% seen once. The sequencing here drew on PBMCs, mostly from graft donor cells, taken 180 days after TCRalphabeta/CD19-depleted stem cell transplant. The receptors derive from a male patient between 2 and 10 years old who had a stem cell transplant for acute lymphoblastic leukemia, so the T cells may come from the graft donor. Each CDR3 is given with its conserved first and last residue. The order of the fields is clone size, J gene, V gene, D gene, CDR3 DNA, CDR3 protein. D genes are given only for firm matches. For some rows the clone size is stated as once, few or many, or as a class when expanded; others skip it.

abundance: few
j_gene: TRBJ1-1
v_gene: TRBV6-5
d_gene: .
CDR3nt: TGTGCCAGCACAGGGAACACTGAAGCTTTCTTT
CDR3aa: CASTGNTEAFF

abundance: few
j_gene: TRBJ1-1
v_gene: TRBV12-3/TRBV12-4
d_gene: .
CDR3nt: TGTGCCAGCAGTTTAATTACCGGGGGCGAAGGTTCTTTCTTT
CDR3aa: CASSLITGGEGSFF

abundance: .
j_gene: TRBJ1-1
v_gene: TRBV5-1
d_gene: .
CDR3nt: TGCGCCAGCAGCTTGGAGGGGGGCACTGAAGCTTTCTTT
CDR3aa: CASSLEGGTEAFF

abundance: few
j_gene: TRBJ1-1
v_gene: TRBV7-3
d_gene: .
CDR3nt: TGTGCCAGCAGCTTAACGTGGGGAAAACGTACTGAAGCTTTCTTT
CDR3aa: CASSLTWGKRTEAFF

abundance: few
j_gene: TRBJ2-1
v_gene: TRBV10-3
d_gene: .
CDR3nt: TGTGCCAGCGGGGAGTTCAATGAGCAGTTCTTC
CDR3aa: CASGEFNEQFF

abundance: .
j_gene: TRBJ2-3
v_gene: TRBV5-1
d_gene: TRBD2
CDR3nt: TGCGCCAGCAGCTTGTATCTAGCGGTCACAGATACGCAGTATTTT
CDR3aa: CASSLYLAVTDTQYF

abundance: .
j_gene: TRBJ1-6
v_gene: TRBV15
d_gene: .
CDR3nt: TGTGCCACCAGCAGAGTGTGGCAGGAGCCGTCACCCCTCCACTTT
CDR3aa: CATSRVWQEPSPLHF

abundance: .
j_gene: TRBJ2-3
v_gene: TRBV20-1
d_gene: .
CDR3nt: TGCAGTGCTAGGAGAGGCCCGAGCACAGATACGCAGTATTTT
CDR3aa: CSARRGPSTDTQYF

abundance: .
j_gene: TRBJ2-2
v_gene: TRBV3-1
d_gene: .
CDR3nt: TGTGCCAGCAGCCAAGCCCCCGGGAACACCGGGGAGCTGTTTTTT
CDR3aa: CASSQAPGNTGELFF

abundance: many
j_gene: TRBJ2-7
v_gene: TRBV5-1
d_gene: TRBD1
CDR3nt: TGCGCCAGCAGCTCCGGGACAGGGTCCTACGAGCAGTACTTC
CDR3aa: CASSSGTGSYEQYF

abundance: .
j_gene: TRBJ2-1
v_gene: TRBV24-1
d_gene: .
CDR3nt: TGTGCCACCAGTGATCCTTCGGACGTATACAATGAGCAGTTCTTC
CDR3aa: CATSDPSDVYNEQFF